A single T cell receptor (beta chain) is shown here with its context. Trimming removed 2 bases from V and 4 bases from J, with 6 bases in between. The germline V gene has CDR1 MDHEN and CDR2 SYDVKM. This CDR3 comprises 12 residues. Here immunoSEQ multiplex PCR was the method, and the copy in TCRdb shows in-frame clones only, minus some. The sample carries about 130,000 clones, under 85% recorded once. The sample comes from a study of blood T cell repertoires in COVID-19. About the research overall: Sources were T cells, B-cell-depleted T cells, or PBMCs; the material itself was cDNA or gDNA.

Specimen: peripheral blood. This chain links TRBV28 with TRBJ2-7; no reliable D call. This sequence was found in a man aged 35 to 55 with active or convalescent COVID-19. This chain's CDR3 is CASSLTAYEQYF. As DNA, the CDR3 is TGTGCCAGCAGTTTAACTGCTTACGAGCAGTACTTC.